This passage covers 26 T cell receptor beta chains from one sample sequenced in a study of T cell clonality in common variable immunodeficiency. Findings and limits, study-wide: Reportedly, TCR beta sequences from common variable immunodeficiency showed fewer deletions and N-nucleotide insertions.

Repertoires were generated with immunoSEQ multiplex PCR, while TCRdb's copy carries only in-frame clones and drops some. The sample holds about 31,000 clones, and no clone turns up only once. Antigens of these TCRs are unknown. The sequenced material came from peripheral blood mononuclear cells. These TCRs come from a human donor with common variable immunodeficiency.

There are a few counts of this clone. The sequenced part of the CDR3 DNA is TGTGCCAGCAGCCCCGACAGGGGCACCTACAATGAG. It translates to CASSPDRGTYNE. The CDR3 reads in full as CASSPDRGTYNEQFF. The J gene is TRBJ2-1, the V gene TRBV7-2; TRBD1 matches 8 bases. Read data end 3 residues before the CDR3 end; the end is taken from the germline J gene. Germline CDR1 reads SGHTA; CDR2 reads FQGNSA. The CDR3 consists of 15 residues. Trimming cost V 5 bases and J 2 bases; bases outside gene matches: 5.

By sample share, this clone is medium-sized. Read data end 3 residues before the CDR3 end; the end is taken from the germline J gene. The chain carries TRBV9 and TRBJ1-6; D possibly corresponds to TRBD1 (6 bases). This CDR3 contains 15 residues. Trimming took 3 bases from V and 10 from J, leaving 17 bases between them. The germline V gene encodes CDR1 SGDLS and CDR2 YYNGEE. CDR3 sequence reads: CASSALQGSTSPLHF. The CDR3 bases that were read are TGTGCCAGCAGCGCACTACAGGGCTCTACCTCACCC.

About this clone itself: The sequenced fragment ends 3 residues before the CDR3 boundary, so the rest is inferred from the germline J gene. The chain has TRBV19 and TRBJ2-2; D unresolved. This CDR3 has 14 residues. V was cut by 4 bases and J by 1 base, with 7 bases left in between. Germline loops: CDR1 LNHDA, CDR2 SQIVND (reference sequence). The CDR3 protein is CASSTSLNTGELFF. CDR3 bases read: TGTGCCAGTAGTACAAGCCTGAACACCGGGGAG.

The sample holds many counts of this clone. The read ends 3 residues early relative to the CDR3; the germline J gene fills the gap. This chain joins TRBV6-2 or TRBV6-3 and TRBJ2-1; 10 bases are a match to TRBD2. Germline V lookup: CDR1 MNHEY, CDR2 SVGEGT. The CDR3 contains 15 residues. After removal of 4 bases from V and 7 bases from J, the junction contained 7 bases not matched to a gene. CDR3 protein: CASSWSSGRSNEQFF. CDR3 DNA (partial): TGTGCCAGCAGTTGGTCTAGCGGGAGATCGAATGAG.

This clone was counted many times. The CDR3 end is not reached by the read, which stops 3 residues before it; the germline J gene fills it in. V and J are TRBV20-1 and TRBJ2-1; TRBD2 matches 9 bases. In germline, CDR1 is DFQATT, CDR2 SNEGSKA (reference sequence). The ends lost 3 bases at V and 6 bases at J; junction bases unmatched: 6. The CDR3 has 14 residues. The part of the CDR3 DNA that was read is TGCAGTGCTAGGAGGGGACTAGCTATCAATGAG. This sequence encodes CSARRGLAINE. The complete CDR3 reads CSARRGLAINEQFF.

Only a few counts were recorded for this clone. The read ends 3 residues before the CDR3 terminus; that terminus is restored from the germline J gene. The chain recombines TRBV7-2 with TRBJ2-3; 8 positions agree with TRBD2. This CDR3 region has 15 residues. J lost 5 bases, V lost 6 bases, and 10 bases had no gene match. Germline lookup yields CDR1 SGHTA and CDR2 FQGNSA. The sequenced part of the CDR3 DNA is TGTGCCAGCAGGGACTATCTAGCGGGTCTAGATACG. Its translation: CASRDYLAGLDT. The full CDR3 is CASRDYLAGLDTQYF.

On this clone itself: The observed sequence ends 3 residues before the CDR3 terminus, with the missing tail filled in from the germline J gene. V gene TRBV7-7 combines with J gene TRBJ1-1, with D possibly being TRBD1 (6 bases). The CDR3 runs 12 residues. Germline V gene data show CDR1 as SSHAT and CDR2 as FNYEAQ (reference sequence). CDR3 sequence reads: CASSLGGQKAFF. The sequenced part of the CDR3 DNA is TGTGCCAGCAGCTTAGGCGGACAGAAA.

CDR3 DNA, as far as it was read: TGCAGTGCTAGACCTAGCGGCCCGTCCCAGGCAGATACG. Translation: CSARPSGPSQADT. The full-length CDR3 reads as CSARPSGPSQADTQYF. The rearrangement links TRBV20-1 to TRBJ2-3, with 7 bases that match TRBD2. The read ends 3 residues before the CDR3 terminus; that terminus is restored from the germline J gene. The germline V gene has CDR1 DFQATT and CDR2 SNEGSKA (reference sequence). CDR3 length: 16 residues. With 2 bases clipped from V and 4 bases from J, the junction kept 12 bases outside the gene matches.

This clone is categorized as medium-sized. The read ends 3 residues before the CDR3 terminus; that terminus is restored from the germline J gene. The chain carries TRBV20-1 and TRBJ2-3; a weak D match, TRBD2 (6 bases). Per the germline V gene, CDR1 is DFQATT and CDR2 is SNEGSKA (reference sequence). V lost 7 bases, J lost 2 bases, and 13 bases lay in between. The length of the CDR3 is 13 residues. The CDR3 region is CSGDFQSTDTQYF. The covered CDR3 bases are TGCAGTGGGGACTTCCAATCCACAGATACG.

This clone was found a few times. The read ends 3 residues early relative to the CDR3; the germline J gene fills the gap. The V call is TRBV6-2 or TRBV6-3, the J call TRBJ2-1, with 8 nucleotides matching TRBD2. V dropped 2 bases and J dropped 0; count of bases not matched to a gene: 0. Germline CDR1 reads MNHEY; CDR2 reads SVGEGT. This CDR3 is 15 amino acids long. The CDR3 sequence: CASSYGTSSYNEQFF. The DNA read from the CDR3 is TGTGCCAGCAGTTACGGGACTAGCTCCTACAATGAG.

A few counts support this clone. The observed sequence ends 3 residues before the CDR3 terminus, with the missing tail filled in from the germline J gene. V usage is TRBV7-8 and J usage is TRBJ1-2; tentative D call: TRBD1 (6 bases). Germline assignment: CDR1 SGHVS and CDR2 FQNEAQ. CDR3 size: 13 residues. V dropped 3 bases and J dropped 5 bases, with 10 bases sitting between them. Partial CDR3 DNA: TGTGCCAGCAGCTTTTCAGGGGCATATGGC. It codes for CASSFSGAYG. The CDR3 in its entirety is CASSFSGAYGYTF.

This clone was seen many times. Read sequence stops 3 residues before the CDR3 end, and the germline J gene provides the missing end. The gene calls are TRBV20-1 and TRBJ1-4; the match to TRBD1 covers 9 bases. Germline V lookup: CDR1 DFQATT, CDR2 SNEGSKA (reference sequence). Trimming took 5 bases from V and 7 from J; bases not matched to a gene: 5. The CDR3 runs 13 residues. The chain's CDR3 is CSAYRGRAEKLFF. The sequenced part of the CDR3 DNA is TGCAGTGCTTACAGGGGGCGGGCTGAAAAA.

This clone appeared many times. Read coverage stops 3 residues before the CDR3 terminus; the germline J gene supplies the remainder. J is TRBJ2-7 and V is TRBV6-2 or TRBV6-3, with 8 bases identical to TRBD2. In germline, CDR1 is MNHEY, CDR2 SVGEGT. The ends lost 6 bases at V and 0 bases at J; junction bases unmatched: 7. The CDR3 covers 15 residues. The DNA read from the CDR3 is TGTGCCAGCAGGGAGGCGGGAGGCCACTCCTACGAG. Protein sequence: CASREAGGHSYE. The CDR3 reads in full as CASREAGGHSYEQYF.

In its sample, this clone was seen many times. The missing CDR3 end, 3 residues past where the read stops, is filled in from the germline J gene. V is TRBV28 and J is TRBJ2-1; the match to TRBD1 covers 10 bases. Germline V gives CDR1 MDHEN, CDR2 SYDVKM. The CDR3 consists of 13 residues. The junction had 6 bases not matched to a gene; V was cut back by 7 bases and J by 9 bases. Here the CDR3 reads CASTGTGVPEQFF. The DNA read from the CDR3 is TGTGCCAGCACCGGGACAGGGGTCCCTGAG.

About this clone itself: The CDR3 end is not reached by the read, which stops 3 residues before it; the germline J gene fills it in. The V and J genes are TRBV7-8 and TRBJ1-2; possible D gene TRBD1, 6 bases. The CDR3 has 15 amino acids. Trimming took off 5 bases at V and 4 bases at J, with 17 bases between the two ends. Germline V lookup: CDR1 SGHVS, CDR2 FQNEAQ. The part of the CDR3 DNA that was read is TGTGCCAGCAGCCAGCTGGGACAAAACTCCTATGGC. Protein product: CASSQLGQNSYG. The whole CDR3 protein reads CASSQLGQNSYGYTF.

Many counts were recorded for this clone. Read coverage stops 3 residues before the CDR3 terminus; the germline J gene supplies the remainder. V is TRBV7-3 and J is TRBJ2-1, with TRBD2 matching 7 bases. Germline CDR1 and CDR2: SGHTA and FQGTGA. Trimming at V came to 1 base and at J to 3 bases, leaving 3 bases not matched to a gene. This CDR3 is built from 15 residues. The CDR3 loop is CASSLSGRNYNEQFF. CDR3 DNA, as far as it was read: TGTGCCAGCAGCTTAAGCGGGAGAAACTACAATGAG.

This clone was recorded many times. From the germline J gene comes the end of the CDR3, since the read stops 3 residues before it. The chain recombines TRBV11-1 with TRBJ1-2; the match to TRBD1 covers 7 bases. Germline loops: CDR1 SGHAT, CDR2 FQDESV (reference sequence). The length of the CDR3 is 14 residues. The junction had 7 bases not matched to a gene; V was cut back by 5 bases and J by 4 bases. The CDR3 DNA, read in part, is TGTGCCAGCAGCCTCCGGGACAGTTTCTATGGC. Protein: CASSLRDSFYG. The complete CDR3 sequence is CASSLRDSFYGYTF.

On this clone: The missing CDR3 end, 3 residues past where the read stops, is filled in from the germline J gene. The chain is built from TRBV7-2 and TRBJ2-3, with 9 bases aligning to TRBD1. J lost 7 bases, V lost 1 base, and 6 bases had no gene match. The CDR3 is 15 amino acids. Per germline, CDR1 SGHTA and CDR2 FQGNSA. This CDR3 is CASSLGGQGKNTQYF. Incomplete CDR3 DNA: TGTGCCAGCAGCTTAGGTGGACAGGGGAAGAATACG.

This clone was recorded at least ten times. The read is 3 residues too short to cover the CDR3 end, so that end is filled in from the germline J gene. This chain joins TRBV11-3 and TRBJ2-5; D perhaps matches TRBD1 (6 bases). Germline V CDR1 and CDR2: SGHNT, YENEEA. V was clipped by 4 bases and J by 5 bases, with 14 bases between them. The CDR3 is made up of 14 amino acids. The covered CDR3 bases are TGTGCCAGCAGCTGGGGACACGGCGGGGAGACC. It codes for CASSWGHGGET. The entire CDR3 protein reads CASSWGHGGETQYF.

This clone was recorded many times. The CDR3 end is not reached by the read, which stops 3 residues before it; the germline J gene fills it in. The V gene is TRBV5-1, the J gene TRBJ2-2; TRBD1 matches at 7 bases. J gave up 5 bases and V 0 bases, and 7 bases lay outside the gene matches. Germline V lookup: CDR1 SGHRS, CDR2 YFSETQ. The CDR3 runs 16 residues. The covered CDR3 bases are TGCGCCAGCAGCTTGGCCGAGACAGGGTGGACCGGGGAG. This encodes CASSLAETGWTGE. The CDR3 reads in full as CASSLAETGWTGELFF.

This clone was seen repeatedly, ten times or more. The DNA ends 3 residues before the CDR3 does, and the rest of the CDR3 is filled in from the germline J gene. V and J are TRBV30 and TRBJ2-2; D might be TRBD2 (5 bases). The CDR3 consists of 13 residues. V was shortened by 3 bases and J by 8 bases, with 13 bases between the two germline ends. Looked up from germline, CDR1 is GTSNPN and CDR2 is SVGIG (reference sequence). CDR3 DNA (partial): TGTGCCTGGAGGAGGACTGCCCCTGGGGAG. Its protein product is CAWRRTAPGE. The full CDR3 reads CAWRRTAPGELFF.

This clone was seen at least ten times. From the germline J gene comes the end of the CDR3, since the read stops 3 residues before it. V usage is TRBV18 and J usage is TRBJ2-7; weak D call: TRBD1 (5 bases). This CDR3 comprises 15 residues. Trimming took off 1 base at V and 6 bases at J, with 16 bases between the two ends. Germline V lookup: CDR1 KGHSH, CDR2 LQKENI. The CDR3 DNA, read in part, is TGTGCCAGCTCACCACATAATCAGGGTTCGGGCGAG. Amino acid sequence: CASSPHNQGSGE. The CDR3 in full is CASSPHNQGSGEQYF.

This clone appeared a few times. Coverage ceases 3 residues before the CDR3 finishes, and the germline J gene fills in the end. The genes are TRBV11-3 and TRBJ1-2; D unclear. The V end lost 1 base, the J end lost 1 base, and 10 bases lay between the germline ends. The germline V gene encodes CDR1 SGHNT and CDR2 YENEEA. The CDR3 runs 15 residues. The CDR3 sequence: CASSLGSQDNYGYTF. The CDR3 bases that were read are TGTGCCAGCAGCTTAGGATCCCAGGATAACTATGGC.

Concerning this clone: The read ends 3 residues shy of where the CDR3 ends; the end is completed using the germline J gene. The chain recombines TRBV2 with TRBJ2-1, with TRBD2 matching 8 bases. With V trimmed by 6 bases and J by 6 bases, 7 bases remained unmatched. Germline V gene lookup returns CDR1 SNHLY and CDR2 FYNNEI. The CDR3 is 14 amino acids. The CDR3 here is CASSLLAGPNEQFF. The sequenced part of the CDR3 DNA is TGTGCCAGCAGCTTGTTAGCGGGACCCAATGAG.

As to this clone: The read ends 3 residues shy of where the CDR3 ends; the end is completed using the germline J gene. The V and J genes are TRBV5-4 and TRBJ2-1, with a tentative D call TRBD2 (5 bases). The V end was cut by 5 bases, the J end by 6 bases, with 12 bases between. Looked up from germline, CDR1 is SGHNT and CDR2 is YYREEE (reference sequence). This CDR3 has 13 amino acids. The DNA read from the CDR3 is TGTGCCAGCAGGCGGGCGGAGTTCAATGAG. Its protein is CASRRAEFNE. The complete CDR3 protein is CASRRAEFNEQFF.

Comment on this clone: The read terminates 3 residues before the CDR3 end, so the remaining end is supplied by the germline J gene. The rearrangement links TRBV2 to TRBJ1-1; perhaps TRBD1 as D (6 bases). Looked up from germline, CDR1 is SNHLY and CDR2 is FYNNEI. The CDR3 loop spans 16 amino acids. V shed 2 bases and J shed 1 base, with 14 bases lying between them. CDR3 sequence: CASSEFWTAKNTEAFF. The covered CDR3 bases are TGTGCCAGCAGTGAATTTTGGACAGCCAAGAACACTGAA.